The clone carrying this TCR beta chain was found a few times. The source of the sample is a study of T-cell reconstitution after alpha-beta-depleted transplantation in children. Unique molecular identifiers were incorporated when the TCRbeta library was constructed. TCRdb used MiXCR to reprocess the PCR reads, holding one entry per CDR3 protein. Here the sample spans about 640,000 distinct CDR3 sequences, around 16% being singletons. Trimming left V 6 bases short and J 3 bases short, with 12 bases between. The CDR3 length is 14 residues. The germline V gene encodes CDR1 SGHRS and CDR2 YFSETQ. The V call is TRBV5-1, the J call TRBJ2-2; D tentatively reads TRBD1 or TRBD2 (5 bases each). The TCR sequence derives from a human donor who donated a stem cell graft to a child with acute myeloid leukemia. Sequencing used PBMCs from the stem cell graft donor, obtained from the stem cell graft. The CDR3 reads CASMGLGDTGELFF. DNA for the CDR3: TGCGCCAGCATGGGCCTGGGGGACACCGGGGAGCTGTTTTTT.